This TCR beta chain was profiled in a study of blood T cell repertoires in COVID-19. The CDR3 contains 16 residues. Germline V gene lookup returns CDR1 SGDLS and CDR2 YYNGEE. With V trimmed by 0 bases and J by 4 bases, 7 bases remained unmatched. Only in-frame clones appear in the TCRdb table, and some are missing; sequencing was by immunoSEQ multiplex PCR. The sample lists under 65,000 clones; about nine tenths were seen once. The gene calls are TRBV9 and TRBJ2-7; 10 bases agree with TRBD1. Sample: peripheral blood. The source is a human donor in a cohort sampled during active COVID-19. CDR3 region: CASSVASGTGAYEQYF. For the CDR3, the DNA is TGTGCCAGCAGCGTAGCTTCCGGGACAGGGGCATACGAGCAGTACTTC.